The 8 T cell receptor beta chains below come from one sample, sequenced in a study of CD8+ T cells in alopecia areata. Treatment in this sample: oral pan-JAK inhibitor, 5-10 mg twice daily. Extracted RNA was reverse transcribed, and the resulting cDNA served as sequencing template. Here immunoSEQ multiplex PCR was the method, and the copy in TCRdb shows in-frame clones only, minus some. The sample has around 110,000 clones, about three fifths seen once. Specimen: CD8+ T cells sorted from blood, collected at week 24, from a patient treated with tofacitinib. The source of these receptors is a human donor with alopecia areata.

CDR3 in DNA: TGCAGCGTTGAGTTTCCCAGGGTCAATGAGCAGTTCTTC. Its translation: CSVEFPRVNEQFF. The chain uses TRBV29-1 and TRBJ2-1, with D possibly matching TRBD1 (5 bases). There are 13 residues in the CDR3. Deletions cut 3 bases from V and 6 bases from J, with 12 bases between. Germline values: CDR1 SQVTM, CDR2 ANQGSEA.

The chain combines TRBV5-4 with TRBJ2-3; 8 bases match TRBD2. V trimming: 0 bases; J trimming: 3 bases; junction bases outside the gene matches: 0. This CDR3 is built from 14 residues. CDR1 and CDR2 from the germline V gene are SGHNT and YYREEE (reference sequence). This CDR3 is CASSLGLATDTQYF. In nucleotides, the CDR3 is TGTGCCAGCAGCTTGGGACTAGCGACAGATACGCAGTATTTT.

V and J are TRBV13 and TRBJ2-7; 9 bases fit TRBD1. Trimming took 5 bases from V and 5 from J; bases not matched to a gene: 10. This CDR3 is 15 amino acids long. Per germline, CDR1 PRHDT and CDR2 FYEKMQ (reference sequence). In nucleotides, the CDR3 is TGTGCCAGCAGCCTCACTCCGGGACAGGGAGACGAGCAGTACTTC. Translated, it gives CASSLTPGQGDEQYF.

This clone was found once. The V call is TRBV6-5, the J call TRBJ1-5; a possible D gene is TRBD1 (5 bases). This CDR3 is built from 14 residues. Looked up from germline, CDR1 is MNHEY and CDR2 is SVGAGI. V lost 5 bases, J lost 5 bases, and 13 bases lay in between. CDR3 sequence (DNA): TGTGCCAGCAGTCTTTCAGAGGGGTATCAGCCCCAGCATTTT. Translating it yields CASSLSEGYQPQHF.

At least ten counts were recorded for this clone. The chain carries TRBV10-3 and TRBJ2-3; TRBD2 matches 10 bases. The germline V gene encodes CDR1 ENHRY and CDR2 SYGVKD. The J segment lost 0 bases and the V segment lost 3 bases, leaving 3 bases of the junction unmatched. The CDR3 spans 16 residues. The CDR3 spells CAISERAGGSTDTQYF. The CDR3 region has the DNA TGTGCCATCAGTGAAAGAGCGGGGGGGAGCACAGATACGCAGTATTTT.

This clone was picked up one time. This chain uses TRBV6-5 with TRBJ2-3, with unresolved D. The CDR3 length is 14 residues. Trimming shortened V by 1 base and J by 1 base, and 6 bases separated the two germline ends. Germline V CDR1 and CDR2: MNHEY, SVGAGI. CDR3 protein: CASSYFPGTDTQYF. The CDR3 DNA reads TGTGCCAGCAGTTACTTCCCCGGCACAGATACGCAGTATTTT.

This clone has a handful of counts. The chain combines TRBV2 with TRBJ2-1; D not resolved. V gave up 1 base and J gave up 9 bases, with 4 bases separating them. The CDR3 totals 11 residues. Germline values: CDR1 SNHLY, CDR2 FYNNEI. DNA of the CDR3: TGTGCCAGCAGTGAAGGCCTTGAGCAGTTCTTC. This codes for CASSEGLEQFF.

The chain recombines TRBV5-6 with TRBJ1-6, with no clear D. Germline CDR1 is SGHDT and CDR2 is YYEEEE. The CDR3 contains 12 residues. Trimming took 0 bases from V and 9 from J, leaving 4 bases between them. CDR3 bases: TGTGCCAGCAGCTTGGGCCGTTCACCCCTCCACTTT. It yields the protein CASSLGRSPLHF.